Following are 24 T cell receptor beta chains from one sample sequenced in a study of T-cell memory formation after mild COVID-19. TCRdb reanalysed the 5' RACE reads using MiXCR and keeps one entry per CDR3 protein. The sample lists around 250,000 distinct CDR3 sequences; roughly 16% were seen once. Sequencing was carried out using PBMCs or a T cell subset sorted from them (not recorded which). The receptor source for this set is a young man who had mild COVID-19 (a few samples of this study predate the infection). Cell type and time point are not known.

This clonotype has more than one count but fewer than ten. V is TRBV10-3 and J is TRBJ2-1, with 10 bases matching TRBD2. V lost 2 bases, J lost 6 bases, and 10 bases stayed unmatched. This CDR3 region has 17 residues. Germline values: CDR1 ENHRY, CDR2 SYGVKD. CDR3 amino acids: CAISEPLAGVRRNEQFF. The CDR3 DNA is TGTGCCATCAGTGAGCCCCTAGCGGGGGTCCGTCGCAATGAGCAGTTCTTC.

V and J are TRBV24-1 and TRBJ1-5; no definite D call. The CDR3 contains 12 residues. V gave up 10 bases and J gave up 11 bases, with 17 bases separating them. The germline CDR1 and CDR2 sequences are KGHDR and SFDVKD. The CDR3 loop reads CATTGPFGTQHF. The CDR3 nucleotides read TGTGCCACTACGGGCCCATTTGGGACCCAGCATTTT.

The chain is built from TRBV4-1 and TRBJ1-2, with D uncertain. V was trimmed by 3 bases and J by 7 bases, leaving 12 bases between them. Germline assignment: CDR1 MGHRA and CDR2 YSYEKL. This CDR3 contains 13 residues. CDR3 protein: CASSHPVALGYTF. Here the CDR3 DNA reads TGCGCCAGCAGCCATCCAGTGGCGCTTGGCTACACCTTC.

About this clonotype: The junction differs from germline at one of its ends, possibly a read error. J is TRBJ2-3 and V is TRBV12-3 or TRBV12-4, with D tentatively TRBD1 or TRBD2 (5 bases each). The CDR3 covers 15 residues. This CDR3 is CSSSPRDVYTDTQYF. Written as DNA, the CDR3 is TGTTCCAGCAGCCCAAGGGACGTATACACAGATACGCAGTATTTT.

This clonotype is deemed medium-sized. V is TRBV20-1 and J is TRBJ2-7; TRBD1 agrees at 7 bases. The CDR3 spans 14 residues. With 2 bases clipped from V and 6 bases from J, the junction kept 10 bases outside the gene matches. The germline gives CDR1 DFQATT, CDR2 SNEGSKA (reference sequence). The CDR3 protein is CSARPPNRGPEQYF. Here the CDR3 DNA reads TGCAGTGCTAGACCCCCTAACAGGGGTCCCGAGCAGTACTTC.

V and J are TRBV4-3 and TRBJ2-2; either TRBD1 or TRBD2 may supply D (7 bases each). The CDR3 has 17 amino acids. V was trimmed by 3 bases and J by 2 bases, leaving 16 bases between them. CDR1 is LGHNA and CDR2 is YSLEER in the germline V gene. The CDR3 bases are TGCGCCAGCAGCCACAGGGGGGGACAGAAAAACACCGGGGAGCTGTTTTTT. Its translation: CASSHRGGQKNTGELFF.

This rearrangement joins TRBV19 to TRBJ1-5; no clear D gene. Trimming shortened V by 7 bases and J by 6 bases, and 13 bases separated the two germline ends. Germline CDR1 and CDR2: LNHDA and SQIVND (reference sequence). The CDR3 has 13 residues. The CDR3 is CASNARPGQPQHF. The CDR3 nucleotides are TGTGCCAGTAATGCCCGGCCGGGTCAGCCCCAGCATTTT.

Only a few counts were recorded for this clonotype. V is TRBV11-2 and J is TRBJ1-1, with 12 positions matching TRBD1. This CDR3 spans 17 amino acids. Germline V gene data show CDR1 as SGHAT and CDR2 as FQNNGV. Trimming at V came to 4 bases and at J to 5 bases, leaving 11 bases not matched to a gene. The CDR3 reads CASSSRDRGQDETEAFF. CDR3 coding DNA: TGTGCCAGCAGCTCCCGGGACAGGGGGCAGGATGAGACTGAAGCTTTCTTT.

This clonotype showed up just a few times. The chain links TRBV20-1 to TRBJ2-2, with D unresolved. In germline, CDR1 is DFQATT, CDR2 SNEGSKA (reference sequence). CDR3 length: 11 amino acids. The V end lost 3 bases, the J end lost 7 bases, and 6 bases lay between the germline ends. In DNA form, the CDR3 reads TGCAGTGCTAGTCCGGGCGGGGAGCTGTTTTTT. Translation: CSASPGGELFF.

This clonotype has more than one count but fewer than ten. This rearrangement joins TRBV7-9 to TRBJ2-5, with D possibly TRBD1 on 5 matching bases. The germline gives CDR1 SEHNR, CDR2 FQNEAQ (reference sequence). Trimming left V 1 base short and J 5 bases short, with 14 bases between. CDR3 length equals 15 residues. CDR3 nucleotides: TGTGCCAGCAGCTTAGTAGCAGGGCTTGGCGAGACCCAGTACTTC. Encoded protein: CASSLVAGLGETQYF.

At least ten counts were recorded for this clonotype. The chain combines TRBV28 with TRBJ1-2; D unclear. The CDR3 loop spans 13 amino acids. Trimming shortened V by 1 base and J by 6 bases, and 9 bases separated the two germline ends. Germline V gene lookup returns CDR1 MDHEN and CDR2 SYDVKM. As DNA, the CDR3 is TGTGCCAGCAGTTTATCGAATGCGGATGGCTACACCTTC. Protein sequence: CASSLSNADGYTF.

This clonotype showed up just a few times. The genes are TRBV20-1 and TRBJ1-6, with TRBD1 matching over 9 bases. CDR1 is DFQATT, CDR2 SNEGSKA, per germline (reference sequence). The CDR3 consists of 14 residues. J lost 6 bases, V lost 3 bases, and 3 bases had no gene match. CDR3 residues: CSARGQGGNSPLHF. The CDR3 nucleotides read TGCAGTGCTAGGGGACAGGGTGGTAATTCACCCCTCCACTTT.

The rearrangement joins TRBV7-2 to TRBJ2-1; D is perhaps TRBD2 (7 bases). Trimming removed 10 bases at V and 4 bases at J, with 20 bases between. Germline CDR1 is SGHTA and CDR2 is FQGNSA. The CDR3 has 15 residues. CDR3 sequence (DNA): TGTGCCACCAGTCTTAGGGGGGGAACTTACAATGAGCAGTTCTTC. Translated, it gives CATSLRGGTYNEQFF.

This clonotype occurred a few times. The rearrangement links TRBV7-2 to TRBJ2-5; a weak D match, TRBD2 (6 bases). V was clipped by 6 bases and J by 4 bases, with 15 bases between them. Germline CDR1 and CDR2: SGHTA and FQGNSA. The CDR3 is 14 amino acids. The CDR3 sequence: CASRAAEGRETQYF. In DNA form, the CDR3 reads TGTGCCAGCAGGGCCGCGGAGGGGCGAGAGACCCAGTACTTC.

This clonotype has at least ten counts. At one end the junction does not follow the germline gene, possibly because of a read error. This chain links TRBV7-7 with TRBJ2-5; 9 bases agree with TRBD1. The CDR3 runs 15 residues. Germline V gene sequence: CDR1 SSHAT, CDR2 FNYEAQ (reference sequence). The CDR3 is CASSSGQGGQETQYF. The CDR3 DNA reads TGTGCTAGCAGCTCGGGACAGGGAGGCCAAGAGACCCAGTACTTC.

The chain links TRBV5-5 to TRBJ1-1, with 7 bases matching TRBD1. V lost 3 bases and J lost 1; bases outside the gene matches: 9. The CDR3 extends over 16 amino acids. Germline V lookup: CDR1 SGHKS, CDR2 YYEKEE (reference sequence). The CDR3 loop reads CASSSRGGAGNTEAFF. The CDR3 region has the DNA TGTGCCAGCAGCTCTAGAGGGGGCGCGGGGAACACTGAAGCTTTCTTT.

This clonotype was seen ten or more times. The chain links TRBV7-3 to TRBJ2-1, with 7 bases lining up with TRBD2. Looked up from germline, CDR1 is SGHTA and CDR2 is FQGTGA. This CDR3 comprises 11 residues. The V segment lost 4 bases and the J segment 10 bases; nucleotides outside the gene matches: 1. The CDR3, as DNA: TGTGCCAGCAGCTCCGGGGGGGAGCAGTTCTTC. Amino acids: CASSSGGEQFF.

The rearrangement links TRBV4-3 to TRBJ2-5; D might be TRBD2 (6 bases). Germline assignment: CDR1 LGHNA and CDR2 YSLEER. The CDR3 covers 14 residues. V lost 0 bases and J 4 bases, leaving 9 bases between the germline ends. CDR3 coding DNA: TGCGCCAGCAGCCAAGACTGGAGGGGAGAGACCCAGTACTTC. Its translation is CASSQDWRGETQYF.

This chain uses TRBV5-6 with TRBJ2-7; D unclear. This CDR3 has 11 residues. Germline V gene lookup returns CDR1 SGHDT and CDR2 YYEEEE. Trimming took 3 bases from V and 6 from J, leaving 7 bases between them. CDR3 DNA sequence: TGTGCCAGCAGCTCGGTGAGCGAGCAGTACTTC. Translated, it gives CASSSVSEQYF.

The chain couples TRBV6-2 or TRBV6-3 to TRBJ2-7; D gene uncertain. Trimming cost V 6 bases and J 3 bases, with 9 bases left between them. The germline V gene encodes CDR1 MNHEY and CDR2 SVGEGT. The CDR3 covers 12 residues. CDR3 sequence: CASSHSSYEQYF. CDR3 sequence (DNA): TGTGCCAGCAGCCACAGCAGCTACGAGCAGTACTTC.

The chain uses TRBV19 and TRBJ2-5; the D is unclear. Germline assignment: CDR1 LNHDA and CDR2 SQIVND (reference sequence). The CDR3 extends over 14 amino acids. Trimming removed 7 bases at V and 0 bases at J, with 12 bases between. CDR3 region: CASKSAAYQETQYF. CDR3 in DNA: TGTGCCAGTAAATCTGCCGCGTACCAAGAGACCCAGTACTTC.

This clonotype appeared many times. V is TRBV5-6 and J is TRBJ2-7; 12 nucleotides agree with TRBD1. The V gene's germline CDR1 is SGHDT and CDR2 YYEEEE. CDR3 length: 15 amino acids. The trim removed 2 bases at V and 5 bases at J, leaving 5 bases unmatched. The CDR3 bases are TGTGCCAGCAGCTTCGGGACAGGGGGCATCGACGAGCAGTACGTC. Translated, it gives CASSFGTGGIDEQYV.

This clonotype was counted a few times. The V and J genes are TRBV20-1 and TRBJ1-1, with a weak D call TRBD1 (5 bases). V was pared by 0 bases and J by 5 bases, with 13 bases between. The CDR3 length is 14 residues. Germline V gene data show CDR1 as DFQATT and CDR2 as SNEGSKA (reference sequence). The CDR3 region has the DNA TGCAGTGCTAGAGATCAAACGCGGGGGACTGAAGCTTTCTTT. Its protein product is CSARDQTRGTEAFF.

This clonotype was observed a few times. The rearrangement joins TRBV7-2 to TRBJ2-1, with 9 nucleotides matching TRBD2. The CDR3 is made up of 14 amino acids. Germline-derived CDR1 and CDR2 are SGHTA and FQGNSA. Trimming at V came to 5 bases and at J to 7 bases, leaving 6 bases not matched to a gene. The CDR3 DNA reads as TGTGCCAGCAGCGTTAGCGGGGGACTAAATGAGCAGTTCTTC. Its translation: CASSVSGGLNEQFF.